These 31 T cell receptor beta chains were all obtained from the same sample, sequenced in a study of cytomegalovirus exposure and HLA in healthy donors. PCR employed 60 Vbeta and 13 Jbeta primers. The table came from immunoSEQ multiplex PCR; TCRdb's copy has only in-frame clones and leaves some out. Among 85,000 to 95,000 clones listed, roughly 72% were seen once. Material for sequencing was PBMCs. These receptors were taken from a man between 25 and 39 years old in good health and CMV-seropositive.

The V and J genes are TRBV25-1 and TRBJ2-5; TRBD2 agrees at 9 bases. In germline, CDR1 is MGHDK, CDR2 SYGVNS. J was trimmed by 3 bases and V by 4 bases; bases with no gene match: 9. The CDR3 is 16 residues long. CDR3 nucleotide sequence: TGTGCCAGCAGTGTGCGGACTAGCGTCCTAAAAGAGACCCAGTACTTC. Amino acids: CASSVRTSVLKETQYF.

This clone was detected only once. The gene calls are TRBV5-1 and TRBJ1-5; D unclear. Trimming left V 2 bases short and J 4 bases short, with 7 bases between. The germline V gene has CDR1 SGHRS and CDR2 YFSETQ. This CDR3 is 13 amino acids long. The CDR3 loop is CASSLGENQPQHF. The CDR3 nucleotides are TGCGCCAGCAGCTTAGGAGAAAATCAGCCCCAGCATTTT.

The CDR3 nucleotides are TGTGCCAGCAGCGGGAGCCGATACAATGAGCAGTTCTTC. Encoded protein: CASSGSRYNEQFF. The chain has TRBV5-4 and TRBJ2-1; tentatively, D is TRBD2 (5 bases). CDR3 length equals 13 residues. The germline gives CDR1 SGHNT, CDR2 YYREEE (reference sequence). V was trimmed by 4 bases and J by 4 bases, leaving 9 bases between them.

This clone was seen a few times. The chain recombines TRBV6-5 with TRBJ1-2; 8 positions agree with TRBD1. Trimming at V came to 5 bases and at J to 5 bases, leaving 4 bases not matched to a gene. The CDR3 has 13 residues. Germline V CDR1 and CDR2: MNHEY, SVGAGI. CDR3 bases: TGTGCCAGCAGTCCCGGGACAGGTTATGGCTACACCTTC. Amino acids: CASSPGTGYGYTF.

This clone has only a few counts. The J gene is TRBJ2-5, the V gene TRBV29-1; D may be TRBD2 (5 bases). Gene TRBJ2-7 matches the end of the DNA better, so the J call may be wrong. The germline V gene has CDR1 SQVTM and CDR2 ANQGSEA. The CDR3 is 11 amino acids. The CDR3 nucleotides are TGCAGCGTTGGGAGGTCCTACGAGCAGTACTTC. Its translation is CSVGRSYEQYF.

The chain carries TRBV30 and TRBJ2-1, with TRBD2 matching over 13 bases. Germline-derived CDR1 and CDR2 are GTSNPN and SVGIG (reference sequence). The CDR3 contains 15 residues. V shed 2 bases and J 10 bases; nucleotides not matched to a gene: 8. The CDR3 is CAWSSPTSGRAEQFF. The DNA of the CDR3 is TGTGCCTGGAGTTCCCCAACTAGCGGGAGGGCCGAGCAGTTCTTC.

V usage is TRBV19 and J usage is TRBJ1-3; D remains ambiguous. The V gene lost 11 bases and the J gene lost 5 bases, with 13 bases spanning the gap. From germline, CDR1 is LNHDA and CDR2 SQIVND (reference sequence). The CDR3 has 12 amino acids. The CDR3 loop reads CACQTVRNTIYF. CDR3 sequence (DNA): TGTGCCTGTCAAACTGTGCGAAACACCATATATTTT.

This clone has a handful of counts. This chain connects TRBV5-4 to TRBJ2-3; 8 bases fit TRBD2. J gave up 0 bases and V 5 bases, and 8 bases lay outside the gene matches. Germline values: CDR1 SGHNT, CDR2 YYREEE (reference sequence). The CDR3 runs to 16 residues. As DNA, the CDR3 is TGTGCCAGCAGTTATAAGCGGGGGACTAGCACAGATACGCAGTATTTT. This sequence encodes CASSYKRGTSTDTQYF.

The chain uses TRBV7-8 and TRBJ2-7; TRBD1 matches 7 bases. Trimming at V came to 1 base and at J to 4 bases, leaving 10 bases not matched to a gene. The CDR3 is 16 residues long. Germline values: CDR1 SGHVS, CDR2 FQNEAQ. The CDR3 DNA reads TGTGCCAGCAGCTTAGGGACAGGCGCCCTTATGTACGAGCAGTACTTC. Its protein product is CASSLGTGALMYEQYF.

The chain recombines TRBV27 with TRBJ2-4; D gene ambiguous. This CDR3 spans 13 amino acids. V lost 4 bases and J 1 base, leaving 5 bases between the germline ends. Germline V gene data show CDR1 as MNHEY and CDR2 as SMNVEV (reference sequence). The CDR3, as DNA: TGTGCCAGCAGTTCCCCGGCCAAAAACATTCAGTACTTC. This codes for CASSSPAKNIQYF.

The V and J genes are TRBV13 and TRBJ2-7; 7 nucleotides line up with TRBD2. The junction had 9 bases not matched to a gene; V was cut back by 5 bases and J by 2 bases. Germline assignment: CDR1 PRHDT and CDR2 FYEKMQ (reference sequence). This CDR3 region has 15 residues. CDR3 region: CASSPGRGTTYEQYF. In nucleotides, the CDR3 is TGTGCCAGCAGCCCCGGCCGGGGGACTACCTACGAGCAGTACTTC.

This chain uses TRBV29-1 with TRBJ1-1; the D gene is possibly TRBD1 (5 bases). Germline V gene lookup returns CDR1 SQVTM and CDR2 ANQGSEA. The CDR3 totals 13 residues. V was clipped by 8 bases and J by 5 bases, with 18 bases between them. CDR3 amino acids: CSLKGQGATEAFF. CDR3 in DNA: TGCAGCCTGAAAGGACAAGGAGCAACTGAAGCTTTCTTT.

The V and J genes are TRBV9 and TRBJ1-1; no firm D call. The germline CDR1 and CDR2 sequences are SGDLS and YYNGEE. V was cut by 3 bases and J by 2 bases, with 8 bases left in between. CDR3 length equals 13 residues. The CDR3 DNA reads TGTGCCAGCAGCGCAGCGAGCAACACTGAAGCTTTCTTT. Translated: CASSAASNTEAFF.

This chain links TRBV6-5 with TRBJ1-2; D perhaps matches TRBD1 (6 bases). V dropped 1 base and J dropped 2 bases, with 14 bases sitting between them. CDR3 size: 16 residues. Germline V gives CDR1 MNHEY, CDR2 SVGAGI. The CDR3 nucleotides read TGTGCCAGCAGTTACTTATCTACAGGGTCCAACTATGGCTACACCTTC. As protein: CASSYLSTGSNYGYTF.

This clone has only a few counts. The rearrangement links TRBV6-6 to TRBJ1-1; D gene uncertain. The CDR3 is made up of 13 amino acids. Germline-derived CDR1 and CDR2 are MNHNY and SVGAGI (reference sequence). The V end was cut by 8 bases, the J end by 1 base, with 11 bases between. The CDR3, as DNA: TGTGCCAGCCATAACAGTCGGAACACTGAAGCTTTCTTT. Its protein is CASHNSRNTEAFF.

This clone appeared a few times. The chain employs TRBV7-6 and TRBJ1-4, with D possibly TRBD1 on 6 matching bases. This CDR3 contains 14 residues. CDR1 SGHVS and CDR2 FNYEAQ come from the germline V gene. V lost 8 bases, J lost 7 bases, and 17 bases lay in between. DNA of the CDR3: TGTGCCAGCGGAACAGGGAGATGGGCTGAAAAACTGTTTTTT. Encoded protein: CASGTGRWAEKLFF.

The V gene is TRBV28, the J gene TRBJ2-7, with TRBD2 matching 11 bases. Germline V gives CDR1 MDHEN, CDR2 SYDVKM. CDR3 size: 16 residues. With 5 bases clipped from V and 2 bases from J, the junction kept 8 bases outside the gene matches. CDR3 DNA: TGTGCCAGCAGTAACGTGACTAGCGGGGTCCCCTACGAGCAGTACTTC. Translated: CASSNVTSGVPYEQYF. The complete variable domain, with remaining parts taken from reference TRBV28 and TRBJ2-7, reads DVKVTQSSRYLVKRTGEKVFLECVQDMDHENMFWYRQDPGLGLRLIYFSYDVKMKEKGDIPEGYSVSREKKERFSLILESASTNQTSMYLCASSNVTSGVPYEQYFGPGTRLTVT.

The chain joins TRBV7-3 to TRBJ2-3, with TRBD2 matching 7 bases. The CDR3 has 16 amino acids. With V trimmed by 2 bases and J by 0 bases, 5 bases remained unmatched. Per germline, CDR1 SGHTA and CDR2 FQGTGA. The CDR3, as DNA: TGTGCCAGCAGCTTAGCTGGCGGGGGAAGCACAGATACGCAGTATTTT. This codes for CASSLAGGGSTDTQYF.

In regard to this clone: This sample includes further DNA sequences coding for the same CDR3. The chain is built from TRBV9 and TRBJ2-7; TRBD2 agrees at 7 bases. CDR1 and CDR2 from the germline V gene are SGDLS and YYNGEE. The trim removed 0 bases at V and 3 bases at J, leaving 6 bases unmatched. The CDR3 is 15 amino acids. The CDR3 here is CASSVAAGANYEQYF. CDR3 bases: TGTGCCAGCAGCGTAGCCGCGGGAGCAAACTACGAGCAGTACTTC.

A few counts support this clone. The chain uses TRBV19 and TRBJ1-5; TRBD1 is a possible D gene (5 bases). V dropped 3 bases and J dropped 7 bases, with 13 bases sitting between them. Germline V gene data show CDR1 as LNHDA and CDR2 as SQIVND (reference sequence). The CDR3 totals 14 residues. CDR3 nucleotides: TGTGCCAGTAGTATGGGGTGGAGGGACCAGCCCCAGCATTTT. It encodes CASSMGWRDQPQHF.

This chain links TRBV9 with TRBJ2-2; weak D call: TRBD1 (7 bases). This CDR3 spans 15 amino acids. Deletions cut 0 bases from V and 5 bases from J, with 11 bases between. Per the germline V gene, CDR1 is SGDLS and CDR2 is YYNGEE. CDR3 sequence: CASSVGTGGTGELFF. CDR3 DNA sequence: TGTGCCAGCAGCGTAGGGACAGGAGGGACCGGGGAGCTGTTTTTT.

This chain uses TRBV10-1 with TRBJ2-5, with 8 bases identical to TRBD1. Germline CDR1 and CDR2: WNHNN and SYGVQD (reference sequence). This CDR3 has 15 residues. With V trimmed by 4 bases and J by 1 base, 5 bases remained unmatched. The CDR3 protein is CASSGDRGGQETQYF. Here the CDR3 DNA reads TGCGCCAGCAGTGGCGACAGGGGAGGCCAAGAGACCCAGTACTTC.

The genes are TRBV5-1 and TRBJ2-7; 10 bases map to TRBD2. The junction had 4 bases not matched to a gene; V was cut back by 0 bases and J by 4 bases. This CDR3 spans 15 amino acids. The germline gives CDR1 SGHRS, CDR2 YFSETQ. Here the CDR3 reads CASSLEKREGYEQYF. DNA for the CDR3: TGCGCCAGCAGCTTGGAGAAGCGGGAGGGATACGAGCAGTACTTC.

The chain has TRBV10-3 and TRBJ1-2; 9 nucleotides line up with TRBD1. From germline, CDR1 is ENHRY and CDR2 SYGVKD. J lost 6 bases, V lost 3 bases, and 8 bases had no gene match. The CDR3 has 15 residues. The chain's CDR3 is CAISDPPGTGNGYTF. The CDR3, as DNA: TGTGCCATCAGTGACCCTCCCGGGACAGGGAATGGCTACACCTTC.

The chain links TRBV27 to TRBJ2-3, with 7 bases matching TRBD1. The ends lost 5 bases at V and 1 base at J; junction bases unmatched: 12. The length of the CDR3 is 17 residues. The V gene's germline CDR1 is MNHEY and CDR2 SMNVEV (reference sequence). For the CDR3, the DNA is TGTGCCAGCAGTCTGACAGGGTATTTATCGGGCACAGATACGCAGTATTTT. Protein: CASSLTGYLSGTDTQYF.

This clone is a singleton in its sample. This chain links TRBV6-5 with TRBJ1-1; 7 positions match TRBD1. Trimming cost V 5 bases and J 6 bases; bases outside gene matches: 6. Germline CDR1 reads MNHEY; CDR2 reads SVGAGI. The CDR3 sequence is 13 residues long. The CDR3 here is CASSKEGAPEAFF. CDR3 nucleotides: TGTGCCAGCAGTAAAGAGGGGGCGCCTGAAGCTTTCTTT.

The V call is TRBV2, the J call TRBJ2-1, with 7 bases fitting TRBD2. Germline assignment: CDR1 SNHLY and CDR2 FYNNEI. This CDR3 has 21 amino acids. Germline trimming cut 6 bases from V and 2 bases from J; bases unmatched to any gene: 25. CDR3 protein: CASSLNRRRGSSHPPYNEQFF. In DNA form, the CDR3 reads TGTGCCAGCAGCCTAAACCGCCGGCGGGGGTCTAGTCACCCCCCCTACAATGAGCAGTTCTTC.

This chain uses TRBV5-1 with TRBJ2-7; D not certain. V lost 0 bases and J lost 0, with 4 bases in between. CDR3 size: 13 residues. Germline assignment: CDR1 SGHRS and CDR2 YFSETQ. The chain's CDR3 is CASSLAFSYEQYF. CDR3 bases: TGCGCCAGCAGCTTGGCTTTCTCCTACGAGCAGTACTTC.

The rearrangement links TRBV2 to TRBJ1-5; TRBD1 is a possible D gene (5 bases). Germline lookup yields CDR1 SNHLY and CDR2 FYNNEI. The CDR3 sequence is 12 residues long. Trimming took 8 bases from V and 5 from J, leaving 10 bases between them. DNA for the CDR3: TGTGCCAGCCGCAGGGATGATCAGCCCCAGCATTTT. Translating gives CASRRDDQPQHF.

This chain joins TRBV4-1 and TRBJ1-4; 7 bases map to TRBD1. Germline loops: CDR1 MGHRA, CDR2 YSYEKL. The CDR3 is 16 residues long. V shed 3 bases and J 6 bases; nucleotides not matched to a gene: 10. Written as DNA, the CDR3 is TGCGCCAGCAGCCAGCAGTCCCAGGGGGTTGATGAAAAACTGTTTTTT. This gives the protein CASSQQSQGVDEKLFF.

The CDR3: CASSLVPPGGASTDTQYF. The CDR3 nucleotides are TGTGCCAGCAGCTTAGTCCCCCCTGGCGGGGCTAGCACAGATACGCAGTATTTT. The gene calls are TRBV7-2 and TRBJ2-3; possibly TRBD2 for D (6 bases). Trimming cost V 1 base and J 0 bases, with 17 bases left between them. The germline CDR1 and CDR2 sequences are SGHTA and FQGNSA. The CDR3 is 18 amino acids.